Below, one TCR beta chain is given with its context. This clonotype was picked up a small number of times. Its antigen is not yet known. Qualities for individual bases were not recorded, and no much larger clone is one base off. This record comes from a study of naive and memory T cell subsets (dated by TCRdb to 2016 to 2017). The study in broad terms: An open-source, UMI-based TCR alpha and beta sequencing pipeline was applied to sorted naive and memory peripheral blood T cell subsets. RNA was DNase-treated and reverse transcribed with TCR constant-region primers, mostly using SuperScript III. Complete agreement was observed between the functional CMV T cell responses and the IgG serology results. Paper-wide results and their limitations: TCR abundance followed a power law whose exponent differed between naive and memory subsets but was consistent across the three individuals. Gini index rose and Shannon and inverse Simpson diversity fell from naive through CM, EM and EMRA in both CD4 and CD8 cells. After error correction, only a single occurrence was seen for over 90% of naive TCR sequences, so much steeper abundance distributions were produced than in memory subsets. The repertoire findings for the naive and memory subsets could not be validated against a ground truth because none was available. RNA-based TCR counts may be influenced by expression changes linked to T cell activation and differentiation. A few larger clonotypes were found in naive repertoires, especially CD8, and these larger clonotypes were possibly memory cells re-expressing CD45RA. Each clonotype was defined as a single alpha or beta chain sequence rather than as a paired alpha/beta receptor.

Preparation of the library involved UMI-ligation and nested PCR. To cover both TRBC1 and TRBC2, the beta constant-region primer consisted of an equimolar mix of two oligonucleotides. Four rounds of PCR were used to amplify ligated cDNA, with nested alpha and beta constant-region primers being used together with the SP2 primer. A single-stranded oligonucleotide bearing the SP2 primer plus a 12-nucleotide UMI was ligated onto the 3' end of the cDNA by T4 RNA ligase 1. The ligation reaction was incubated at 16°C for roughly 19-25 hours. PCR2 was typically performed as a SYBR Green qPCR and was stopped at a predetermined threshold so that over-amplification was prevented. Agencourt AMPure XP magnetic beads were used for all purifications after the first. Library amounts were measured by Qubit and library quality was assessed on a TapeStation, where the main peak was expected at around 650 bp. Sequencing of the pooled libraries was done on an Illumina MiSeq using v2 2x251 paired-end kits, which typically yielded 1-2 million reads per sample. Each sample was pooled at around 4 nM, and roughly 5-7% PhiX was included to help cluster recognition. As for how the authors treated the data: Using tag matching that tolerated one base-pair mismatch, Decombinator assigned V and J genes to FASTQ reads that had been processed by Demultiplexor. UMIs were used by Collapsinator to correct both sequencing errors and frequency errors arising from PCR heterogeneity. CDR3Translator translated TCRs and extracted CDR3s from the conserved cysteine to the FGXG phenylalanine, flagging non-productive sequences. Repertoires were subsampled to equal numbers of UMI-defined TCRs before Gini, Shannon entropy and inverse Simpson indices were calculated. Within the linear range, a power law was fitted to clonotype abundance distributions using maximum likelihood. On one naive CD8 sample, the pipeline and MIGEC gave similar UMI counts, unique TCR numbers and clonal distributions. One analysis removed from the naive repertoire any naive TCRs that were also present in any memory subset from the same donor. A set of some 7,000 CMV-associated CDR3 sequences, compiled from VDJdb and a published dataset, was used to search the repertoires. The public reads were run again by TCRdb, first through fastp at Q25 and then through MiXCR, and only productive beta chains were kept. Each entry merges the rows of one CDR3 protein and shows their most common DNA and genes. These V and J calls derive from TCRdb rather than the authors' analysis. The sample table records around 100,000 distinct CDR3 sequences; roughly 15% of these occur just once. The top ten hold around 2.8% of the sample.

V is pruned by 4 bases and J by 5 bases, leaving 10 bases of the junction without a gene match. Including cysteine and phenylalanine, the CDR3 has 16 amino acids. The retained sequence is limited to the CDR3, 48 bases, with the frame set at the first base. The germline V gene yields MGHDK for CDR1 and SYGVNS for CDR2. Separate amplification of TCR alpha and beta chain libraries was performed from the second PCR step onward. Donor CMV status was determined by IFNgamma production from CD4+ T cells after overnight stimulation of fresh PBMCs with CMV viral lysate. CD4 T cells were positively selected using Miltenyi beads, after which CD8 T cells were positively selected from the CD4-negative fraction. After staining for CD3, CD4, CD8, CD45RA, CD27 and a live/dead dye, cells were sorted on a BD Aria II into four subsets based on CD45RA and CD27. Blood came from three healthy volunteers, each fractionated into CD4 and CD8 T cells and then into four differentiation subsets. Approximately 120 ml of peripheral blood was taken from each donor, and PBMC were separated by density-gradient centrifugation on Ficoll-Paque PLUS. Sorted cells were lysed in RLT buffer, after which RNA was extracted using a Qiagen RNeasy kit and stored at -80 degrees C.

The chain is made from TRBV25-1 and TRBJ2-7; TRBD2 agrees with 11 junctional bases. The receptor comes from a human donor in good health. The specimen sequenced was naive CD8+ T cells from blood. In light of the paper, this sample's cell subset or site label describes: naive T cells, CD45RA high CD27+. The DNA sequence is given as TGTGCCAGCAGTGCCGCGCCGGGACTAGCGGCGGACGAGCAGTACTTC. This yields the protein CASSAAPGLAADEQYF.